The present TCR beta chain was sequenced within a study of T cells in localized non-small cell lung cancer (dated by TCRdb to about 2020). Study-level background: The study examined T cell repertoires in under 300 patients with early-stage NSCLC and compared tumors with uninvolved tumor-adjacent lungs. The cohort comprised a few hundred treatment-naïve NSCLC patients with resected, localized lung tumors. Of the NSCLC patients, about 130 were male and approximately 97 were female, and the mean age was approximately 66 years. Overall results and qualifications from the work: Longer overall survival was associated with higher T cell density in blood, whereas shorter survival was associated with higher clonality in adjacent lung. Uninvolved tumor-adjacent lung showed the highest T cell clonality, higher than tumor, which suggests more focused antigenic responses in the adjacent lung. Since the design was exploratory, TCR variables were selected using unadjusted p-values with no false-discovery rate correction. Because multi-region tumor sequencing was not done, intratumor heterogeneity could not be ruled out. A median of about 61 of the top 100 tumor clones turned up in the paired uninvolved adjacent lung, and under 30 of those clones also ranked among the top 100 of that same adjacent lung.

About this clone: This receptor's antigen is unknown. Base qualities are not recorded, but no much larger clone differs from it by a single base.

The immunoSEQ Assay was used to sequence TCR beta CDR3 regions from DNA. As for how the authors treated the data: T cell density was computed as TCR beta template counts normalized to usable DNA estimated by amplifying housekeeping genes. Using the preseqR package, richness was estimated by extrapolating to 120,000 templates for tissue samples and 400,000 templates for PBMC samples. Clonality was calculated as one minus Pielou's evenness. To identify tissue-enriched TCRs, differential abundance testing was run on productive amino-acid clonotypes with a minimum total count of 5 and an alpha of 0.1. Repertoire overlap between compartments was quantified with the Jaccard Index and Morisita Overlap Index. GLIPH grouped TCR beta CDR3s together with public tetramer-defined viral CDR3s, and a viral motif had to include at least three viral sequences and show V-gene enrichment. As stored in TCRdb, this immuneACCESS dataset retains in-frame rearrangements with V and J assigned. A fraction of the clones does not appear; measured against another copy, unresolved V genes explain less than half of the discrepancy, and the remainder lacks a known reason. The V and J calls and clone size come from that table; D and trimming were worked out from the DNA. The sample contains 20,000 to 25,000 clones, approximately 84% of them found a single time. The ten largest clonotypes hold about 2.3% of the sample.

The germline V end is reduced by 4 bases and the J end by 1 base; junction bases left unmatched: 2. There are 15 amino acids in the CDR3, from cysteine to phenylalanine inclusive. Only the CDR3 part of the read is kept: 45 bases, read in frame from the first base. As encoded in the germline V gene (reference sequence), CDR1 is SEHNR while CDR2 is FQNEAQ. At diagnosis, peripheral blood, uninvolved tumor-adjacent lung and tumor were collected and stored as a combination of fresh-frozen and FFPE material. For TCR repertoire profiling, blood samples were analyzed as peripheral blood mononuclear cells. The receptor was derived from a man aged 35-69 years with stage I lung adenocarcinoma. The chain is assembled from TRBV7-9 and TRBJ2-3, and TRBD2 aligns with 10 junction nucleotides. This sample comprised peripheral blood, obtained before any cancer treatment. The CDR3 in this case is CASSSLAGGTDTQYF. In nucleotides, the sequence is TGTGCCAGCAGCTCTCTAGCGGGGGGCACAGATACGCAGTATTTT.